These T cell receptor beta chains were read from a single sample in a study of blood T cell repertoires in COVID-19. Only in-frame clones appear in the TCRdb table, and some are missing; sequencing was by immunoSEQ multiplex PCR. Of roughly 240,000 clones in the sample, 75% to 85% are singletons; the top ten hold about 4.8%. What was sequenced was peripheral blood. These receptors were collected from a woman in her 70s with acute or convalescent COVID-19. The conserved cysteine and the conserved F or W are not part of the CDR3 here.

V: TRBV11-3
length: 13
CDR3: ASSPGLAGGIEQF

V: TRBV7-9
length: 11
CDR3: ASSLEGRTEAF

V: TRBV5-6
length: 13
CDR3: ASSPRGLSSYEQY

V: TRBV30
length: 12
CDR3: AWSKQGQRNEAF

V: TRBV14
length: 14
CDR3: ASSALTAATNEKLF

V: TRBV5-6
length: 13
CDR3: ASSLAGELGYGYT

V: TRBV30
length: 13
CDR3: AWSVLGTSREKLF

V: TRBV7-9
length: 13
CDR3: ASSPQGLITYEQY

V: TRBV7-2
length: 12
CDR3: ASSVRDRDEKLF

V: TRBV27
length: 12
CDR3: ASSLSTANTEAF

V: TRBV5-8
length: 14
CDR3: ASSLGIGTGESPLH

V: TRBV10-1
length: 13
CDR3: ASSETPGFTDTQY

V: TRBV2
length: 12
CDR3: ASSETTANTEAF

V: TRBV13
length: 12
CDR3: ASSPWTSPYEQY

V: TRBV2
length: 15
CDR3: ASSALPSAGRYTEAF

V: TRBV5-4
length: 12
CDR3: ASSPKTHNYGYT

V: TRBV27
length: 14
CDR3: ASSRLLAGVSYEQY

V: TRBV7-9
length: 11
CDR3: ASSRTGDRGYT

V: TRBV6-5
length: 11
CDR3: ASTRTQTYGYT

V: TRBV19
length: 11
CDR3: ASRDRADEKLF

V: TRBV27
length: 13
CDR3: ASSLSISSGGTQY

V: TRBV27
length: 12
CDR3: ASSRTGSYNEQF

V: TRBV6-4
length: 13
CDR3: ASSGQGATTGELF

V: TRBV6-6
length: 14
CDR3: ASSSGTSSRPGELF

V: TRBV19
length: 13
CDR3: ASSIEQGPRHEQY

V: TRBV6-5
length: 11
CDR3: ASTNEGSDTQY

V: TRBV28
length: 13
CDR3: ASSYHRASGNTIY

V: TRBV3-1/TRBV3-2
length: 11
CDR3: ASSQGAAYGYT

V: TRBV6-5
length: 13
CDR3: ASSPTPSTSSQQY

V: TRBV4-3
length: 15
CDR3: ASSQDMGTGGREKLF